These 26 T cell receptor beta chains share one sample of origin, sequenced in a study of control samples from healthy donors and cancer patients. This table comes from immunoSEQ multiplex PCR, and its TCRdb copy is limited to in-frame clones, with some not included. This table holds tens of thousands of clones, 84% found once. The specimen sequenced was blood. The receptors shown here come from a man aged 45-65 years in good health.

This clone was seen just once. This CDR3 is CASTRRQIANYGYTF. The CDR3 coding sequence is TGTGCCAGCACGAGACGACAGATAGCTAACTATGGCTACACCTTC. The V gene is TRBV2, the J gene TRBJ1-2; tentative D call: TRBD1 (5 bases). Per the germline V gene, CDR1 is SNHLY and CDR2 is FYNNEI. The ends were cut back, 7 bases at V and 0 bases at J, with 15 bases in the middle. The CDR3 is 15 amino acids. The full variable domain, in which reference TRBV2 and TRBJ1-2 provide the parts outside the CDR3, is EPEVTQTPSHQVTQMGQEVILRCVPISNHLYFYWYRQILGQKVEFLVSFYNNEISEKSEIFDDQFSVERPDGSNFTLKIRSTKLEDSAMYFCASTRRQIANYGYTFGSGTRLTVV.

V usage is TRBV28 and J usage is TRBJ2-1, with 13 bases fitting TRBD2. From germline, CDR1 is MDHEN and CDR2 SYDVKM. The CDR3 sequence is 14 residues long. Germline trimming cut 1 base from V and 15 bases from J; bases unmatched to any gene: 6. The CDR3 DNA sequence: TGTGCCAGCAGTTTATCTGAGACTAGCGGGAGGTGGTTCTTC. The encoded protein is CASSLSETSGRWFF.

The V call is TRBV6-5, the J call TRBJ1-5; a weak D match, TRBD1 (6 bases). Germline-derived CDR1 and CDR2 are MNHEY and SVGAGI. This CDR3 comprises 14 residues. Trimming pared 7 bases from V and 5 bases from J, leaving 15 bases between. CDR3: CASNAMGHDQPQHF. CDR3 bases: TGTGCCAGCAATGCGATGGGACACGATCAGCCCCAGCATTTT.

This clone was picked up a small number of times. The CDR3 region has the DNA TGTGCCAGCAGTGAAGCGCCAGCAGTCTCTGGAAACACCATATATTTT. Its protein product is CASSEAPAVSGNTIYF. This chain connects TRBV2 to TRBJ1-3; D uncertain. This CDR3 spans 16 amino acids. Germline loops: CDR1 SNHLY, CDR2 FYNNEI. The V end lost 0 bases, the J end lost 0 bases, and 9 bases lay between the germline ends.

The chain joins TRBV5-6 to TRBJ2-3; tentatively, D is TRBD1 (5 bases). V was shortened by 4 bases and J by 4 bases, with 19 bases between the two germline ends. Germline CDR1 is SGHDT and CDR2 is YYEEEE. The CDR3 is 16 amino acids. The CDR3 here is CASSLRSVGPSDTQYF. The CDR3 DNA follows: TGTGCCAGCAGCCTAAGATCTGTGGGGCCTTCAGATACGCAGTATTTT.

The V call is TRBV27, the J call TRBJ2-1; 12 bases are shared with TRBD2. This CDR3 is built from 12 residues. Germline CDR1 reads MNHEY; CDR2 reads SMNVEV (reference sequence). V gave up 9 bases and J gave up 15 bases; unmatched junction bases: 9. Here the CDR3 DNA reads TGTGCCAGTTACAACCCTAGCGGGAGGGCGTTCTTC. This codes for CASYNPSGRAFF.

The count of this clone is one. The V gene is TRBV9, the J gene TRBJ1-2; perhaps TRBD1 as D (5 bases). The CDR3 sequence is 14 residues long. Germline V gives CDR1 SGDLS, CDR2 YYNGEE. The V and J ends lost 0 bases and 4 bases respectively, with 10 bases between them. CDR3 sequence (DNA): TGTGCCAGCAGCGTAGATGGGGGTGCCTATGGCTACACCTTC. Residues: CASSVDGGAYGYTF.

The rearrangement links TRBV27 to TRBJ2-2, with 7 bases identical to TRBD1. Germline CDR1 MNHEY, CDR2 SMNVEV (reference sequence). CDR3 size: 14 residues. V shed 6 bases and J 5 bases; nucleotides not matched to a gene: 6. The CDR3 sequence is CASSTSGGTGELFF. The CDR3 DNA reads TGTGCCAGCAGCACCTCAGGGGGAACCGGGGAGCTGTTTTTT.

The chain couples TRBV5-1 to TRBJ2-1, with TRBD2 as a possible D gene (8 bases). Trimming pared 4 bases from V and 0 bases from J, leaving 23 bases between. This CDR3 contains 19 residues. The V gene's germline CDR1 is SGHRS and CDR2 YFSETQ. The CDR3 sequence: CASSPPGGDSDSSYNEQFF. In DNA form, the CDR3 reads TGCGCCAGCAGCCCTCCCGGGGGGGACAGTGATAGCTCCTACAATGAGCAGTTCTTC.

The genes are TRBV7-2 and TRBJ2-1; D remains unclear. The V end was cut by 1 base, the J end by 10 bases, with 14 bases between. Germline-derived CDR1 and CDR2 are SGHTA and FQGNSA. This CDR3 region has 14 residues. The DNA for the CDR3 is TGTGCCAGCAGCTTAGTACCTGTCCTAAGAGAGCAGTTCTTC. It specifies CASSLVPVLREQFF. The whole variable domain, filled in from reference TRBV7-2 and TRBJ2-1, reads GAGVSQSPSNKVTEKGKDVELRCDPISGHTALYWYRQSLGQGLEFLIYFQGNSAPDKSGLPSDRFSAERTGGSVSTLTIQRTQQEDSAVYLCASSLVPVLREQFFGPGTRLTVL.

The chain employs TRBV6-2 or TRBV6-3 and TRBJ2-7, with TRBD2 matching over 8 bases. The CDR3 has 15 residues. Trimming cost V 7 bases and J 3 bases; bases outside gene matches: 11. Looked up from germline, CDR1 is MNHEY and CDR2 is SVGEGT. CDR3 bases: TGTGCCAGCACCCCGCCAGGGACTAGGGACTACGAGCAGTACTTC. It codes for CASTPPGTRDYEQYF.

The gene calls are TRBV5-8 and TRBJ2-7; 10 positions agree with TRBD1. There are 15 residues in the CDR3. V dropped 3 bases and J dropped 5; count of bases not matched to a gene: 8. Germline loops: CDR1 SGHTS, CDR2 YDEGEE. The CDR3 sequence is CASSSWTGGGNEQYF. As DNA, the CDR3 is TGTGCCAGCAGCTCCTGGACAGGGGGAGGCAACGAGCAGTACTTC.

The chain carries TRBV28 and TRBJ2-7, with D perhaps matching TRBD1 (5 bases). Trimming stripped 6 bases from V and 1 base from J, with 13 bases between. The CDR3 runs to 14 residues. The germline V gene has CDR1 MDHEN and CDR2 SYDVKM. The CDR3 spells CASSTDSLSYEQYF. The CDR3 nucleotides are TGTGCCAGCAGCACAGACAGTTTATCCTACGAGCAGTACTTC.

The CDR3 here is CASSPRGTTTEAFF. DNA of the CDR3: TGCGCCAGCAGCCCTCGGGGGACGACCACTGAAGCTTTCTTT. The J gene is TRBJ1-1, the V gene TRBV4-1, with D perhaps matching TRBD1 (5 bases). The germline CDR1 and CDR2 sequences are MGHRA and YSYEKL. The CDR3 covers 14 residues. V gave up 4 bases and J gave up 4 bases, with 13 bases separating them.

This chain joins TRBV7-6 and TRBJ2-1; tentatively, D is TRBD1 or TRBD2 (5 bases each). Germline CDR1 and CDR2: SGHVS and FNYEAQ. This CDR3 comprises 19 residues. V lost 5 bases to trimming and J lost 6 bases, with 29 bases between them. The CDR3, as DNA: TGTGCCAGCAGCCAGACCCGGATAAGCGCGCGGTTTGGGGGCAATGAGCAGTTCTTC. This gives the protein CASSQTRISARFGGNEQFF. The full variable domain, completed using reference TRBV7-6 and TRBJ2-1, is GAGVSQSPRYKVTKRGQDVALRCDPISGHVSLYWYRQALGQGPEFLTYFNYEAQQDKSGLPNDRFSAERPEGSISTLTIQRTEQRDSAMYRCASSQTRISARFGGNEQFFGPGTRLTVL.

This chain joins TRBV5-1 and TRBJ2-3, with 10 nucleotides matching TRBD2. Per germline, CDR1 SGHRS and CDR2 YFSETQ. Trimming cost V 2 bases and J 6 bases; bases outside gene matches: 6. This CDR3 has 15 amino acids. CDR3 in DNA: TGCGCCAGCAGCTTAACTAGCGGGAACGGGGATACGCAGTATTTT. Protein product: CASSLTSGNGDTQYF.

In its sample, this clone was seen once. The V gene is TRBV5-1, the J gene TRBJ2-3; 7 nucleotides agree with TRBD2. Germline trimming cut 4 bases from V and 3 bases from J; bases unmatched to any gene: 5. The CDR3 runs 14 residues. The germline V gene encodes CDR1 SGHRS and CDR2 YFSETQ. CDR3 nucleotides: TGCGCCAGCAGCGGGCGCGGGAGTACAGATACGCAGTATTTT. Translated: CASSGRGSTDTQYF.

In DNA, the CDR3 is TGTGCCAGCTCGGTTCGGAATGAGCAGTTCTTC. Translated, it gives CASSVRNEQFF. V gene TRBV18 combines with J gene TRBJ2-1, with D unclear. The CDR3 is 11 amino acids. V was clipped by 6 bases and J by 7 bases, with 7 bases between them. CDR1 and CDR2 from the germline V gene are KGHSH and LQKENI.

This chain connects TRBV7-9 to TRBJ2-3; maybe TRBD1 (5 bases). V shed 3 bases and J shed 0 bases, with 10 bases lying between them. CDR3 length: 15 amino acids. CDR1 and CDR2 from the germline V gene are SEHNR and FQNEAQ (reference sequence). CDR3 DNA: TGTGCCAGCAGCTTCGCCAGGGCAAGCACAGATACGCAGTATTTT. As protein: CASSFARASTDTQYF. Variable domain in full (rest from reference TRBV7-9 and TRBJ2-3): DTGVSQNPRHKITKRGQNVTFRCDPISEHNRLYWYRQTLGQGPEFLTYFQNEAQLEKSRLLSDRFSAERPKGSFSTLEIQRTEQGDSAMYLCASSFARASTDTQYFGPGTRLTVL.

V usage is TRBV6-1 and J usage is TRBJ2-5; no clear D gene. V was cut by 3 bases and J by 5 bases, with 13 bases left in between. The CDR3 sequence is 14 residues long. The V gene's germline CDR1 is MNHNS and CDR2 SASEGT. CDR3 in DNA: TGTGCCAGCAGTGAGTCCGGTCGGTCGGAGACCCAGTACTTC. Amino acids: CASSESGRSETQYF.

The chain combines TRBV7-6 with TRBJ2-7; perhaps TRBD2 as D (6 bases). CDR1 SGHVS and CDR2 FNYEAQ come from the germline V gene. The CDR3 has 16 residues. Trimming cost V 2 bases and J 6 bases, with 20 bases left between them. The CDR3 is CASSLLLEAGLLEQYF. As DNA, the CDR3 is TGTGCCAGCAGCTTACTCCTGGAGGCGGGATTACTCGAGCAGTACTTC. The whole variable domain, filled in from reference TRBV7-6 and TRBJ2-7, reads GAGVSQSPRYKVTKRGQDVALRCDPISGHVSLYWYRQALGQGPEFLTYFNYEAQQDKSGLPNDRFSAERPEGSISTLTIQRTEQRDSAMYRCASSLLLEAGLLEQYFGPGTRLTVT.

The V and J genes are TRBV7-9 and TRBJ2-3; a possible D gene is TRBD2 (6 bases). Germline V gives CDR1 SEHNR, CDR2 FQNEAQ (reference sequence). Deletions cut 9 bases from V and 3 bases from J, with 13 bases between. The CDR3 is 13 residues long. CDR3 loop: CASLGGKTDTQYF. For the CDR3, the DNA is TGTGCCAGTCTCGGCGGGAAAACAGATACGCAGTATTTT.

The J gene is TRBJ2-2, the V gene TRBV27, with D uncertain. The CDR3 runs 13 residues. The germline V and J ends were trimmed by 4 bases and 7 bases, with 10 bases remaining between them. Germline loops: CDR1 MNHEY, CDR2 SMNVEV (reference sequence). CDR3 in amino acids: CASSSNFGGELFF. The CDR3 bases are TGTGCCAGCAGTTCTAACTTTGGCGGGGAGCTGTTTTTT.

The V call is TRBV27, the J call TRBJ1-1; D is possibly TRBD1 (5 bases). The germline gives CDR1 MNHEY, CDR2 SMNVEV (reference sequence). V lost 6 bases and J lost 0, with 14 bases in between. The CDR3 loop spans 15 amino acids. The CDR3: CASSPGPYMNTEAFF. The DNA of the CDR3 is TGTGCCAGCAGCCCGGGACCTTATATGAACACTGAAGCTTTCTTT.

The chain joins TRBV18 to TRBJ2-3; unclear D gene. The CDR3 runs to 12 residues. The ends were cut back, 2 bases at V and 3 bases at J, with 3 bases in the middle. Germline lookup yields CDR1 KGHSH and CDR2 LQKENI. The CDR3 region is CASSPKTDTQYF. The CDR3 DNA reads as TGTGCCAGCTCACCAAAGACAGATACGCAGTATTTT.

J is TRBJ1-5 and V is TRBV3-1 (or the pseudogene TRBV3-2), with D possibly being TRBD1 (5 bases). There are 16 residues in the CDR3. With 2 bases removed from V and 6 bases from J, the gap between germline ends came to 17 bases. The germline V gene encodes CDR1 LGHDT and CDR2 YNNKEL (reference sequence). The CDR3, as DNA: TGTGCCAGCAGCCAACCGGGTTGGGGCGGGAGTCAGCCCCAGCATTTT. It specifies CASSQPGWGGSQPQHF.